Presented here are 11 T cell receptor beta chains from one specimen sequenced in a study of CD8+ T cells in alopecia areata. The authors extracted RNA and reverse transcribed it into cDNA as the sequencing template. Sequencing was performed with immunoSEQ multiplex PCR; in TCRdb, only in-frame clones are kept and a portion is missing. In the table there are about 87,000 clones, about two thirds of which are singletons. Noted treatment: oral pan-JAK inhibitor, 5-10 mg twice daily. The sequences come from CD8+ T cells sorted from blood, collected at approximately week 44, from a patient treated with tofacitinib. The receptor source for this set is a human donor with alopecia areata.

CDR3 amino acids: CASSSIRDRGLYEQYF. In DNA, the CDR3 is TGTGCCAGCAGCAGCATCCGGGACAGGGGACTCTACGAGCAGTACTTC. This sequence joins TRBV7-9 and TRBJ2-7, with TRBD1 identical over 10 bases. J gave up 3 bases and V 5 bases, and 10 bases lay outside the gene matches. The CDR3 covers 16 residues. CDR1 is SEHNR, CDR2 FQNEAQ, per germline (reference sequence).

A note on this clone: Other nucleotide sequences from this sample produce the same CDR3. The chain combines TRBV29-1 with TRBJ2-2; 15 bases are a match to TRBD2. Germline values: CDR1 SQVTM, CDR2 ANQGSEA. The CDR3 spans 17 residues. The V and J ends lost 1 base and 6 bases, in that order; junction bases with no gene match: 6. The CDR3 nucleotides are TGCAGCGTTGAAGGAGGACTAGCGGGGGGGCCTGCCGGGGAGCTGTTTTTT. Translating gives CSVEGGLAGGPAGELFF.

The rearrangement links TRBV4-1 to TRBJ1-5, with 8 bases lining up with TRBD1. The germline gives CDR1 MGHRA, CDR2 YSYEKL. With 1 base clipped from V and 2 bases from J, the junction kept 7 bases outside the gene matches. The CDR3 extends over 17 amino acids. The CDR3 bases are TGCGCCAGCAGCCAAGTCTCAGGGGGCGCGGGCAATCAGCCCCAGCATTTT. Translated: CASSQVSGGAGNQPQHF.

The rearrangement links TRBV15 to TRBJ2-2; D perhaps matches TRBD1 (5 bases). The CDR3 runs to 15 residues. The V end lost 1 base, the J end lost 1 base, and 7 bases lay between the germline ends. Germline V lookup: CDR1 LNHNV, CDR2 YYDKDF (reference sequence). The CDR3 nucleotides are TGTGCCACCAGCAGAGCCAGGGAGAACACCGGGGAGCTGTTTTTT. Amino acids: CATSRARENTGELFF.

The chain employs TRBV4-3 and TRBJ2-2; the D gene could be TRBD1 or TRBD2 (6 bases each). The CDR3 has 17 amino acids. V was pared by 0 bases and J by 5 bases, with 16 bases between. Germline loops: CDR1 LGHNA, CDR2 YSLEER. CDR3 sequence (DNA): TGCGCCAGCAGCCAAGACCTTGGAGGGGGAGTAACCGGGGAGCTGTTTTTT. Its translation: CASSQDLGGGVTGELFF.

V gene TRBV7-9 combines with J gene TRBJ2-7; 11 nucleotides match TRBD1. After removal of 5 bases from V and 5 bases from J, the junction contained 5 bases not matched to a gene. Germline-derived CDR1 and CDR2 are SEHNR and FQNEAQ (reference sequence). The CDR3 runs to 14 residues. Here the CDR3 DNA reads TGTGCCAGCAGCGCCTGGGACAGGGGGGACGAGCAGTACTTC. This encodes CASSAWDRGDEQYF. Supplemented by reference TRBV7-9 and TRBJ2-7, the full variable domain reads DTGVSQNPRHKITKRGQNVTFRCDPISEHNRLYWYRQTLGQGPEFLTYFQNEAQLEKSRLLSDRFSAERPKGSFSTLEIQRTEQGDSAMYLCASSAWDRGDEQYFGPGTRLTVT.

This chain connects TRBV4-3 to TRBJ2-7; 9 nucleotides agree with TRBD1. The CDR3 extends over 15 amino acids. The germline CDR1 and CDR2 sequences are LGHNA and YSLEER. V trimming: 0 bases; J trimming: 3 bases; junction bases outside the gene matches: 3. CDR3 coding DNA: TGCGCCAGCAGCCAAGATGGGGGACAGGGCTACGAGCAGTACTTC. This gives the protein CASSQDGGQGYEQYF.

The chain links TRBV5-1 to TRBJ2-6, with unresolved D. Per the germline V gene, CDR1 is SGHRS and CDR2 is YFSETQ. V shed 6 bases and J shed 1 base, with 8 bases lying between them. The CDR3 covers 14 residues. CDR3 residues: CASTVDSGANVLTF. CDR3 coding DNA: TGCGCCAGCACGGTAGATTCTGGGGCCAACGTCCTGACTTTC.

CDR3 sequence reads: CASKGPGLIYGYTF. The CDR3 nucleotides read TGTGCCAGCAAAGGTCCCGGACTCATTTATGGCTACACCTTC. This chain uses TRBV7-8 with TRBJ1-2; D is unresolved. The CDR3 contains 14 residues. Germline values: CDR1 SGHVS, CDR2 FQNEAQ. The germline V and J ends were trimmed by 7 bases and 5 bases, with 17 bases remaining between them.

In this sample, this clone turned up once. This CDR3 is also generated by other DNA sequences in the sample. V gene TRBV4-3 combines with J gene TRBJ2-3; 7 positions agree with TRBD2. V dropped 0 bases and J dropped 3; count of bases not matched to a gene: 6. Per germline, CDR1 LGHNA and CDR2 YSLEER. The CDR3 consists of 16 residues. Here the CDR3 reads CASSQDRGGGTDTQYF. In DNA form, the CDR3 reads TGCGCCAGCAGCCAAGATCGGGGCGGGGGTACAGATACGCAGTATTTT.

This clone occurred a few times. The genes are TRBV30 and TRBJ2-3; 7 nucleotides line up with TRBD1. This CDR3 has 14 amino acids. CDR1 GTSNPN and CDR2 SVGIG come from the germline V gene (reference sequence). The V and J ends lost 5 bases and 0 bases, in that order; junction bases with no gene match: 5. In DNA form, the CDR3 reads TGTGCCTGGGCCGGGACAGCTAGCACAGATACGCAGTATTTT. This codes for CAWAGTASTDTQYF. Variable domain in full (rest from reference TRBV30 and TRBJ2-3): SQTIHQWPATLVQPVGSPLSLECTVEGTSNPNLYWYRQAAGRGLQLLFYSVGIGQISSEVPQNLSASRPQDRQFILSSKKLLLSDSGFYLCAWAGTASTDTQYFGPGTRLTVL.